These 13 T cell receptor beta chains originate from one sample sequenced in a study of T cell repertoires in cytomegalovirus infection. These receptors' targets are unknown. TCRdb processed the reads anew with MiXCR; each CDR3 protein has one entry. Of about 900,000 distinct CDR3 sequences listed, around a third were seen once; the top ten hold 11% to 15%. Sequenced here: cultured CD8+ T cells from PBMCs, sampled from culture after CMV antigen stimulation. The source of these receptors is a human donor in good health (CMV status not recorded). Some clones in this sample may be carry-over from other donors' samples.

The chain is built from TRBV11-3 and TRBJ2-1; the D is unclear. Per germline, CDR1 SGHNT and CDR2 YENEEA. The CDR3 is made up of 14 amino acids. V lost 0 bases and J lost 6, with 9 bases in between. The CDR3 spells CASSLEGLINEQFF. For the CDR3, the DNA is TGTGCCAGCAGCTTAGAAGGCTTAATCAATGAGCAGTTCTTC. The full variable domain, its missing parts supplied by reference TRBV11-3 and TRBJ2-1, is EAGVVQSPRYKIIEKKQPVAFWCNPISGHNTLYWYLQNLGQGPELLIRYENEEAVDDSQLPKDRFSAERLKGVDSTLKIQPAELGDSAVYLCASSLEGLINEQFFGPGTRLTVL.

The chain carries TRBV5-6 and TRBJ2-1; D is perhaps TRBD1 (6 bases). This CDR3 has 16 residues. Germline V lookup: CDR1 SGHDT, CDR2 YYEEEE. Trimming cost V 1 base and J 2 bases, with 13 bases left between them. CDR3: CASSLRRDIPYNEQFF. The CDR3 DNA reads TGTGCCAGCAGCTTGCGCCGGGACATCCCCTACAATGAGCAGTTCTTC.

V gene TRBV23-1 combines with J gene TRBJ1-5, with D tentatively TRBD1 (6 bases). TRBV23-1 is identified as an open reading frame with a role that is uncertain. The CDR3 is 15 residues long. Trimming stripped 0 bases from V and 5 bases from J, with 11 bases between. The CDR3 protein is CASSQSGTPYQPQHF. CDR3 DNA: TGCGCCAGCAGTCAATCGGGGACACCTTATCAGCCCCAGCATTTT.

This clonotype was recorded only once. V is TRBV11-2 and J is TRBJ2-3; no definite D call. Trimming took off 7 bases at V and 1 base at J, with 9 bases between the two ends. CDR1 is SGHAT, CDR2 FQNNGV, per germline. This CDR3 has 13 amino acids. CDR3 sequence: CASNRKGTDTQYF. CDR3 nucleotides: TGTGCCAGCAACCGCAAGGGCACAGATACGCAGTATTTT.

The chain uses TRBV7-6 and TRBJ2-3; 10 nucleotides align to TRBD2. The V segment lost 3 bases and the J segment 4 bases; nucleotides outside the gene matches: 1. The CDR3 has 14 amino acids. Germline CDR1 reads SGHVS; CDR2 reads FNYEAQ. The CDR3 sequence: CASSFTSGADTQYF. CDR3 coding DNA: TGTGCCAGCAGCTTCACTAGCGGGGCAGATACGCAGTATTTT.

This clonotype was counted many times. The rearrangement links TRBV11-1 to TRBJ2-4; 7 bases fit TRBD2. This CDR3 is built from 15 residues. Germline assignment: CDR1 SGHAT and CDR2 FQDESV (reference sequence). The junction had 3 bases not matched to a gene; V was cut back by 3 bases and J by 1 base. The DNA for the CDR3 is TGTGCCAGCAGCTTGGGGAGGGTCGCCAAAAACATTCAGTACTTC. Translated: CASSLGRVAKNIQYF. Full variable domain (rest looked up from reference TRBV11-1 and TRBJ2-4): EAEVAQSPRYKITEKSQAVAFWCDPISGHATLYWYRQILGQGPELLVQFQDESVVDDSQLPKDRFSAERLKGVDSTLKIQPAELGDSAMYLCASSLGRVAKNIQYFGAGTRLSVL.

The chain uses TRBV6-7 and TRBJ1-1; the D gene is possibly TRBD1 (6 bases). Being an ORF, TRBV6-7 has a function that is uncertain. CDR3 length: 13 residues. The V gene lost 7 bases and the J gene lost 0 bases, with 9 bases spanning the gap. The CDR3 spells CASTDRMNTEAFF. The CDR3 DNA sequence: TGTGCCAGCACTGACAGGATGAACACTGAAGCTTTCTTT.

This chain links TRBV5-4 with TRBJ1-1; maybe TRBD1 (6 bases). CDR1 and CDR2 from the germline V gene are SGHNT and YYREEE (reference sequence). There are 14 residues in the CDR3. V lost 6 bases to trimming and J lost 4 bases, with 16 bases between them. The CDR3 DNA sequence: TGTGCCAGCACCTTTGGGGGCGGAGGCACTGAAGCTTTCTTT. Its protein product is CASTFGGGGTEAFF. Full variable domain (rest looked up from reference TRBV5-4 and TRBJ1-1): ETGVTQSPTHLIKTRGQQVTLRCSSQSGHNTVSWYQQALGQGPQFIFQYYREEENGRGNFPPRFSGLQFPNYSSELNVNALELDDSALYLCASTFGGGGTEAFFGQGTRLTVV.

The rearrangement links TRBV4-1 to TRBJ2-3, with D perhaps being TRBD1 or TRBD2 (5 bases each). V dropped 1 base and J dropped 5 bases, with 16 bases sitting between them. Germline CDR1 and CDR2: MGHRA and YSYEKL. The CDR3 contains 16 residues. CDR3 sequence (DNA): TGCGCCAGCAGCCAAGCACTAGTGGGGGACGGAGATACGCAGTATTTT. It yields the protein CASSQALVGDGDTQYF.

This clonotype has just a few counts. This chain uses TRBV27 with TRBJ1-1; D is possibly TRBD1 (6 bases). V was trimmed by 1 base and J by 3 bases, leaving 12 bases between them. The length of the CDR3 is 15 residues. CDR1 is MNHEY and CDR2 is SMNVEV in the germline V gene (reference sequence). The DNA for the CDR3 is TGTGCCAGCAGTTTATTCAAGGGGGGGTACACTGAAGCTTTCTTT. The encoded protein is CASSLFKGGYTEAFF.

The chain is built from TRBV19 and TRBJ1-4; D is uncertain. Looked up from germline, CDR1 is LNHDA and CDR2 is SQIVND (reference sequence). V was shortened by 5 bases and J by 3 bases, with 16 bases between the two germline ends. The CDR3 contains 16 residues. The chain's CDR3 is CASSLTQVRANEKLFF. For the CDR3, the DNA is TGTGCCAGTAGTCTCACGCAGGTTCGGGCTAATGAAAAACTGTTTTTT.

The rearrangement uses TRBV20-1 and TRBJ1-6; D not resolved. This CDR3 has 16 amino acids. CDR1 and CDR2 from the germline V gene are DFQATT and SNEGSKA (reference sequence). Trimming stripped 0 bases from V and 2 bases from J, with 11 bases between. The CDR3 DNA follows: TGCAGTGCTAGAGATTCAGAGATCACCTATAATTCACCCCTCCACTTT. Translating gives CSARDSEITYNSPLHF.

The chain couples TRBV6-6 to TRBJ1-5; 7 bases map to TRBD1. The germline CDR1 and CDR2 sequences are MNHNY and SVGAGI (reference sequence). The J segment lost 3 bases and the V segment lost 6 bases, leaving 17 bases of the junction unmatched. The CDR3 length is 18 residues. The CDR3 DNA is TGTGCCAGCAGGCATGTACAGGGGTCCTTGGGTTCCAATCAGCCCCAGCATTTT. Protein product: CASRHVQGSLGSNQPQHF.